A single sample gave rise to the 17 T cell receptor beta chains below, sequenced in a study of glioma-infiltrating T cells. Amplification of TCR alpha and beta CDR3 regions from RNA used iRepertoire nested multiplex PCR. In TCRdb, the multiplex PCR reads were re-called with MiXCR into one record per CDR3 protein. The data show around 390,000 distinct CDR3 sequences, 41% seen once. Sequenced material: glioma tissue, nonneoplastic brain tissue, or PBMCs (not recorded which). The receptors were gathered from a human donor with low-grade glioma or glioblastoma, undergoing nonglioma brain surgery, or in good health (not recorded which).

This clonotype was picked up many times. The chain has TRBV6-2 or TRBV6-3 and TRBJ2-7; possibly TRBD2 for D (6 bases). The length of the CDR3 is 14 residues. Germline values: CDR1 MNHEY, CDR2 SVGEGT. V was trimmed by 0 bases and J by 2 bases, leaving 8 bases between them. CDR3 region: CASSYSGGTYEQYF. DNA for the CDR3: TGTGCCAGCAGTTACTCCGGCGGGACCTACGAGCAGTACTTC.

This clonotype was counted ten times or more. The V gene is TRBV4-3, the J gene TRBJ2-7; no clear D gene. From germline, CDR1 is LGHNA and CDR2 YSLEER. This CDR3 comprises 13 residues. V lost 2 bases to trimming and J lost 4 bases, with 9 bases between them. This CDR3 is CASSQTDGYEQYF. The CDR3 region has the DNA TGCGCCAGCAGCCAAACAGACGGTTACGAGCAGTACTTC.

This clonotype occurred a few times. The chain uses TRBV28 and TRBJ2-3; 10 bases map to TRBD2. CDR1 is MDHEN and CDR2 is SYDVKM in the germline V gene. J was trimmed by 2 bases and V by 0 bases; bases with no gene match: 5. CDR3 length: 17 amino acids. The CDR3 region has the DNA TGTGCCAGCAGTTTATGGGCTAGCGGGAGCCTCACAGATACGCAGTATTTT. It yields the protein CASSLWASGSLTDTQYF.

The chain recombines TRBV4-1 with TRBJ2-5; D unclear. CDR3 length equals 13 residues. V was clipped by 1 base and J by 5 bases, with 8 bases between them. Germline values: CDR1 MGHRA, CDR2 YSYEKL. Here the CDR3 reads CASSQGMLETQYF. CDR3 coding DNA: TGCGCCAGCAGCCAAGGAATGTTGGAGACCCAGTACTTC.

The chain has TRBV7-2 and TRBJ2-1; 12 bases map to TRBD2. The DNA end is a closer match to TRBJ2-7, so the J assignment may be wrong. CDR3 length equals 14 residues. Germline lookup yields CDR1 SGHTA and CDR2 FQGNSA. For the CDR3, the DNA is TGTGCCAGCAGCTTACCACTAGCGGGAGGAGAGCAGTACTTC. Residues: CASSLPLAGGEQYF.

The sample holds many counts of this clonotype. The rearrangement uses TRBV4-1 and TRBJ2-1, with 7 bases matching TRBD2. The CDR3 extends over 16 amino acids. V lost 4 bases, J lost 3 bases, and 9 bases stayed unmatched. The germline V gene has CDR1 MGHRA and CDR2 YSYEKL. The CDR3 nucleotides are TGCGCCAGCAGCCCTCAAGCGGGAACGGACTACAATGAGCAGTTCTTC. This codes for CASSPQAGTDYNEQFF.

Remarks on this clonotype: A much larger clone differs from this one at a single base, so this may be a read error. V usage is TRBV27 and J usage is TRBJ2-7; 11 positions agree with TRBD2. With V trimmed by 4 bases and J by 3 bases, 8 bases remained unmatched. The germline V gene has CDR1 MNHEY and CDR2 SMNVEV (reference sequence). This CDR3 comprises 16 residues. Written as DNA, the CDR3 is TGTGCCAGCAGTTGGACTAGCGGGCGAACCCTCTACGAGCAGTACTTC. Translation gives CASSWTSGRTLYEQYF.

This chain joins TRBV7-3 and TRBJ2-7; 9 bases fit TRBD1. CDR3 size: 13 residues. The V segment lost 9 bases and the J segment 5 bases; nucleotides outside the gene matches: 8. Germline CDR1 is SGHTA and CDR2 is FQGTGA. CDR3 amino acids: CASGRDRDHEQYF. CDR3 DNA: TGTGCCAGTGGCCGGGACAGGGATCACGAGCAGTACTTC.

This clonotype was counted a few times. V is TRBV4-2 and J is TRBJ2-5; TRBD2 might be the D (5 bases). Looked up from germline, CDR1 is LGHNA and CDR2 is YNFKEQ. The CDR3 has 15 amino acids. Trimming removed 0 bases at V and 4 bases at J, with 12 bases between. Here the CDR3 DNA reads TGTGCCAGCAGCCAAGAAGGGAGACCGTTAGAGACCCAGTACTTC. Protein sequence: CASSQEGRPLETQYF.

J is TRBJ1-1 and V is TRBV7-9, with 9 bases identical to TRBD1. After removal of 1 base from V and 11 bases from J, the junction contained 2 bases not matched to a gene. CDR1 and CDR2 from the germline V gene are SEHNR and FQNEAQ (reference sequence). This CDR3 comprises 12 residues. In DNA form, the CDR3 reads TGTGCCAGCAGCTTAGAGGACAGGGGCGCTTTCTTT. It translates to CASSLEDRGAFF.

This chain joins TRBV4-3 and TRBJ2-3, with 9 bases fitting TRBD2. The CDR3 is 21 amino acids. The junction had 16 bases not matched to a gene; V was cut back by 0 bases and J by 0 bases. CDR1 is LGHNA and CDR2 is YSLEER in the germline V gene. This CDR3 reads CASSQEGRSGRTFSSTDTQYF. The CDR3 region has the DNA TGCGCCAGCAGCCAAGAGGGGAGGAGCGGGAGGACCTTTTCTAGCACAGATACGCAGTATTTT.

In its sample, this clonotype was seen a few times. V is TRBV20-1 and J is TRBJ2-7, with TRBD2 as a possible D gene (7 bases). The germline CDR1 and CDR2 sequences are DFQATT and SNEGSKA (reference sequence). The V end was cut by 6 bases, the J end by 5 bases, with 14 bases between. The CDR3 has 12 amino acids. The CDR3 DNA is TGCAGTGCAAGGGGGGGGAGAAACGAGCAGTACTTC. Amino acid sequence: CSARGGRNEQYF.

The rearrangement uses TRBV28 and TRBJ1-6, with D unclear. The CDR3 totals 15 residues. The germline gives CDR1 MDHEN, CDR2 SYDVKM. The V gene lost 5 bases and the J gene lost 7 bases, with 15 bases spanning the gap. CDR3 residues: CASSSGQDRNSPLHF. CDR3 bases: TGTGCCAGCAGTAGTGGTCAGGATAGAAATTCACCCCTCCACTTT.

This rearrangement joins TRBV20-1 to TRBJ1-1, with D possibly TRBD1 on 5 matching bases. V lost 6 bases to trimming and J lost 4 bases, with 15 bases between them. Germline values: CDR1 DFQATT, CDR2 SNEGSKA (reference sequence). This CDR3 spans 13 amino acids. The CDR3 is CSAQEGMITEAFF. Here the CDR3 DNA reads TGCAGTGCGCAGGAGGGGATGATCACTGAAGCTTTCTTT.

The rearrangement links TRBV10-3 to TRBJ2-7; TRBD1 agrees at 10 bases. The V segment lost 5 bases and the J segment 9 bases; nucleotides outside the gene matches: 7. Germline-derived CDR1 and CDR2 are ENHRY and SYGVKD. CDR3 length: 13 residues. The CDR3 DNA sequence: TGTGCCATCAGTATTGACAGGGGGCGCGGGCAGTACTTC. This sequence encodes CAISIDRGRGQYF.

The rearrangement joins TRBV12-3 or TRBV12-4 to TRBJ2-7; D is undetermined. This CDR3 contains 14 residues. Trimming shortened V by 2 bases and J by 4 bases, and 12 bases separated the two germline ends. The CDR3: CASSLKELAYEQYF. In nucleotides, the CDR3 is TGTGCCAGCAGTTTAAAAGAGCTGGCATACGAGCAGTACTTC.

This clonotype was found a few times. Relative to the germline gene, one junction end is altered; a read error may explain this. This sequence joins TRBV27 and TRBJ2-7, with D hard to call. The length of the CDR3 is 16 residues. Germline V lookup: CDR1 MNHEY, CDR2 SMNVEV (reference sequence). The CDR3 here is CATSDSQYTNLYEQYF. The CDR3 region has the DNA TGTGCCACCAGTGATTCGCAGTATACTAACCTCTACGAGCAGTACTTC.